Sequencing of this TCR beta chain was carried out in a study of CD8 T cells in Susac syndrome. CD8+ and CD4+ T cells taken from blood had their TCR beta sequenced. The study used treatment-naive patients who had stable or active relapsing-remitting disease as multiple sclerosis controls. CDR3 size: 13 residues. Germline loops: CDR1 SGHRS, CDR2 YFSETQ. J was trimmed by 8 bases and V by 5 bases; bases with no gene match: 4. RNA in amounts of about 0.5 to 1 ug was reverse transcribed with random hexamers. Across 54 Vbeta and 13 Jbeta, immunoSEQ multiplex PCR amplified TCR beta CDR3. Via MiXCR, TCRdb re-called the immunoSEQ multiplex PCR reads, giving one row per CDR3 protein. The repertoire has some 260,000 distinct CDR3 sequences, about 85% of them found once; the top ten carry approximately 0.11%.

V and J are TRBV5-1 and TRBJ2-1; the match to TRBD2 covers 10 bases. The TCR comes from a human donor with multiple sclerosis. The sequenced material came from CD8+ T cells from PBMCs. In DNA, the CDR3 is TGCGCCAGCAGAACTAGCGGGATCTATGAGCAGTTCTTC. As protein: CASRTSGIYEQFF.